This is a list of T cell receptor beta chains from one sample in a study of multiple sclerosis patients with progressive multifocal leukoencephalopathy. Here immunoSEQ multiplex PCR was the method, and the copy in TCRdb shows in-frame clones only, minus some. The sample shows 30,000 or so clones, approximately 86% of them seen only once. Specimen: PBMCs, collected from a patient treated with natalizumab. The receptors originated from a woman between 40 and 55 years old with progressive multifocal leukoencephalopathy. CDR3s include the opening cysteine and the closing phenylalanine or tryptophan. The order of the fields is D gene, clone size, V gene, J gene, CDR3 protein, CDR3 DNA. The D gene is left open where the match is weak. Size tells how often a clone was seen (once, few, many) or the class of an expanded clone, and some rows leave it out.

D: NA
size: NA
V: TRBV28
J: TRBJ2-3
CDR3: CASSLFPSSDTQYF
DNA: TGTGCCAGCAGTTTATTCCCTAGCTCGGATACGCAGTATTTT

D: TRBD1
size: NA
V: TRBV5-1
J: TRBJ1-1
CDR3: CASNQQGATTEAFF
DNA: TGCGCCAGCAACCAACAGGGGGCAACCACTGAAGCTTTCTTT

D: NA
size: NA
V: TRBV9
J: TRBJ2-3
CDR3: CASSQEGSGSDTQYF
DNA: TGTGCCAGCAGTCAGGAGGGGAGTGGGTCAGATACGCAGTATTTT

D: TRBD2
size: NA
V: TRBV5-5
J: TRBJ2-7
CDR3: CASSLNIFGGSPYF
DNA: TGTGCCAGCAGCCTAAATATCTTCGGGGGGAGCCCGTACTTC

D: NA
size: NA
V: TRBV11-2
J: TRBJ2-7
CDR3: CASSTGTAYEQYF
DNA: TGTGCCAGCAGCACAGGGACGGCCTACGAGCAGTACTTC

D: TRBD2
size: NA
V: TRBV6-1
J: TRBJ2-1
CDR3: CASSEGTSGSNEQFF
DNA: TGTGCCAGCAGTGAAGGGACTAGCGGGAGCAATGAGCAGTTCTTC

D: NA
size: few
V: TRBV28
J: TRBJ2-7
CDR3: CASSLGTAYEQYF
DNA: TGTGCCAGCAGTTTAGGAACGGCCTACGAGCAGTACTTC

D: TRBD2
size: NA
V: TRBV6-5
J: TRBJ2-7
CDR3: CASSYSAGGYEQYF
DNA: TGTGCCAGCAGTTACTCGGCGGGAGGGTACGAGCAGTACTTC

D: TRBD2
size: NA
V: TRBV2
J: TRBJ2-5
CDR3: CASSVRGGPVETQYF
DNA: TGTGCCAGCAGTGTCCGGGGGGGGCCGGTGGAGACCCAGTACTTC

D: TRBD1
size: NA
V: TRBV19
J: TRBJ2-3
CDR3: CASMGGQGALRRADTQYF
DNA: TGTGCCAGTATGGGGGGACAGGGAGCTCTGCGTCGGGCAGATACGCAGTATTTT

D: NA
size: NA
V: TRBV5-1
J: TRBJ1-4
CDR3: CASSPPAAGEVKLFF
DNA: TGCGCCAGCAGCCCGCCAGCGGCAGGGGAGGTAAAACTGTTTTTT

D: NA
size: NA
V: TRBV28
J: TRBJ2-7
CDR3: CASSTRARGSSYEQYF
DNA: TGTGCCAGCAGTACCCGAGCTAGGGGTAGCTCCTACGAGCAGTACTTC

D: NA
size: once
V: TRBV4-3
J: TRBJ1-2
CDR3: CASSQSNYGYTF
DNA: TGCGCCAGCAGCCAATCTAACTATGGCTACACCTTC

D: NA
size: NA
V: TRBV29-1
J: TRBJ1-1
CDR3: CPAGRMNTEAFF
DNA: TGCCCGGCCGGGCGGATGAACACTGAAGCTTTCTTT

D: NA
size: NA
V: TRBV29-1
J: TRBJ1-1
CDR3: CSARRDIDEAFF
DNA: TGCAGCGCTCGCCGGGACATTGATGAAGCTTTCTTT

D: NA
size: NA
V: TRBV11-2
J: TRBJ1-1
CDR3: CASSPNYGVMNTEAFF
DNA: TGTGCCAGCAGCCCAAATTACGGGGTAATGAACACTGAAGCTTTCTTT

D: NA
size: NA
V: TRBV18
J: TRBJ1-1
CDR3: CASSPPWGGTEAFF
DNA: TGTGCCAGCTCACCACCGTGGGGCGGCACTGAAGCTTTCTTT

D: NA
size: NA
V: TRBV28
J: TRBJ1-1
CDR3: CAILGGEGNTEAFF
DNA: TGTGCCATCTTAGGGGGTGAAGGAAACACTGAAGCTTTCTTT

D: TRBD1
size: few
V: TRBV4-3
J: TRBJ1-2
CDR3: CASSQRESDRASGYTF
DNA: TGCGCCAGCAGCCAAAGGGAGAGCGACAGGGCTAGTGGCTACACCTTC

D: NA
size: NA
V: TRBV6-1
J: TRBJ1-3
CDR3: CASSEQSTQNTIYF
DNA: TGTGCCAGCAGTGAGCAGTCTACCCAAAACACCATATATTTT

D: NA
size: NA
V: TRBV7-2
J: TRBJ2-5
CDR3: CASSSQAGAETQYF
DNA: TGTGCCAGCAGCTCGCAGGCTGGGGCAGAGACCCAGTACTTC

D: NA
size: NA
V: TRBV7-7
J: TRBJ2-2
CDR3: CASSPVRDTGELFF
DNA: TGTGCTAGCAGCCCCGTCAGGGACACCGGGGAGCTGTTTTTT

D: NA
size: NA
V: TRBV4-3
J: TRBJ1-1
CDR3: CASSQVLRQPETFF
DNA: TGCGCCAGCAGCCAAGTTCTTCGACAGCCTGAAACTTTCTTT

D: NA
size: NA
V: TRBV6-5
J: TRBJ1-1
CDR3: CASSYSSGTREAFF
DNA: TGTGCCAGCAGTTACTCCTCCGGGACAAGAGAAGCTTTCTTT

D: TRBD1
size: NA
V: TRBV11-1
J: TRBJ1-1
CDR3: CASRFRQGRNTEAFF
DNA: TGTGCCAGCAGGTTCCGACAGGGCCGGAACACTGAAGCTTTCTTT

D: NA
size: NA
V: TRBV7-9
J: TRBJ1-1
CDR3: CASSYTNTEAFF
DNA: TGTGCCAGCAGCTATACGAACACTGAAGCTTTCTTT

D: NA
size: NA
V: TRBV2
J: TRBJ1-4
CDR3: CASSDRGDEKLFF
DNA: TGTGCCAGCAGTGACAGGGGAGATGAAAAACTGTTTTTT

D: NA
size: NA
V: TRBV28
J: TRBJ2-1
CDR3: CASTLRGLGAREQFF
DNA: TGTGCCAGCACCCTACGAGGGCTGGGGGCTAGGGAGCAGTTCTTC

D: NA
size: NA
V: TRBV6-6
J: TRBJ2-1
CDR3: CASEKEGSYNEQFF
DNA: TGTGCCAGCGAAAAGGAGGGCTCCTACAATGAGCAGTTCTTC

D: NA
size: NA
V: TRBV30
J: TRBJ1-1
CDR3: CAWSVQGNTEAFF
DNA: TGTGCCTGGTCTGTACAGGGGAACACTGAAGCTTTCTTT

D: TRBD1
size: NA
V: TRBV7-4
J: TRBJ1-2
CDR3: CASSKQGAPGYTF
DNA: TGTGCCAGCAGCAAACAGGGGGCGCCTGGCTACACCTTC

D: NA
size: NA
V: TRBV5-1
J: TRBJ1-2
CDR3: CASTMGMYGYTF
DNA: TGCGCCAGCACCATGGGGATGTATGGCTACACCTTC

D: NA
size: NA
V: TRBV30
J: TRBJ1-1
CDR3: CASRNTEAFF
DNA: TGTGCCTCCCGCAACACTGAAGCTTTCTTT

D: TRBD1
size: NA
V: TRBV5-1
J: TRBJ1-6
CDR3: CASSFQTGADSPLHF
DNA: TGCGCCAGCAGCTTTCAGACAGGGGCTGATTCACCCCTCCACTTT

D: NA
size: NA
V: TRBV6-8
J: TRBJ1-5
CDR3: CASSYQGHQPQHF
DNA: TGTGCCAGCAGTTACCAGGGCCACCAGCCCCAGCATTTT

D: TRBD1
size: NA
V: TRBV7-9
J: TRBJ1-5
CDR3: CASSLGTGVIQPQHF
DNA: TGTGCCAGCAGCTTAGGGACAGGGGTAATTCAGCCCCAGCATTTT

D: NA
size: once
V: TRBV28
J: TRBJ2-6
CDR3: CASSPTGLRSGANVLTF
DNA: TGTGCCAGCAGTCCGACGGGACTCCGCTCTGGGGCCAACGTCCTGACTTTC

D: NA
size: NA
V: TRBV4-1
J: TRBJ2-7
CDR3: CASSQEGGYEQYF
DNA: TGCGCCAGCAGCCAAGAGGGCGGGTACGAGCAGTACTTC

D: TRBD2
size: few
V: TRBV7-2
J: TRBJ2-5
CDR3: CASSKGLAETQYF
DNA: TGTGCCAGCAGCAAGGGACTAGCGGAGACCCAGTACTTC

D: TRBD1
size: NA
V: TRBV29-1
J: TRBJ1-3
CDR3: CSVETGGDSGNTIYF
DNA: TGCAGCGTTGAAACAGGGGGAGACTCTGGAAACACCATATATTTT

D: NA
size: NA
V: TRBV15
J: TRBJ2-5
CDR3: CATSRSSIQETQYF
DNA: TGTGCCACCAGCAGAAGTAGTATCCAAGAGACCCAGTACTTC

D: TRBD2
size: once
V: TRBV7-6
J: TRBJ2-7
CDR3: CASSPGLANYEQYF
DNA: TGTGCCAGCAGCCCAGGACTAGCGAACTACGAGCAGTACTTC

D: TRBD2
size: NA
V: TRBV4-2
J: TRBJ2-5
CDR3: CASSQAGTSGVQETQYF
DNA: TGTGCCAGCAGCCAGGCCGGGACTAGCGGGGTTCAAGAGACCCAGTACTTC

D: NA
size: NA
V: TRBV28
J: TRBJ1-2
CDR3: CASSGGHNYGYTF
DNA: TGTGCCAGCAGTGGGGGGCATAACTATGGCTACACCTTC

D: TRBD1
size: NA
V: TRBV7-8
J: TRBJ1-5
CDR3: CASSLSDTGGSNQPQHF
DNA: TGTGCCAGCAGCTTATCAGATACAGGGGGGAGCAATCAGCCCCAGCATTTT

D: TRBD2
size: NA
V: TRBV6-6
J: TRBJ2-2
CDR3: CASSAGTSGRTGELFF
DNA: TGTGCCAGCAGCGCCGGGACTAGCGGTAGGACCGGGGAGCTGTTTTTT

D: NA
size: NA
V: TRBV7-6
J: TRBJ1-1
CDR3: CASSWEPETEAFF
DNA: TGTGCCAGCAGCTGGGAACCCGAGACTGAAGCTTTCTTT

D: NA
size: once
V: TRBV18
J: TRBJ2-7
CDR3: CASSPGQTYEQYF
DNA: TGTGCCAGCTCGCCGGGACAAACCTACGAGCAGTACTTC

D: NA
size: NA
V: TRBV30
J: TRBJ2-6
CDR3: CAWRVNLRAGANVLTF
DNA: TGTGCCTGGAGGGTAAACCTAAGGGCCGGGGCCAACGTCCTGACTTTC

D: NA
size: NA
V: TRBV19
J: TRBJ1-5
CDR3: CASTAKNSNQPQHF
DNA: TGTGCCAGTACCGCAAAAAATAGCAATCAGCCCCAGCATTTT

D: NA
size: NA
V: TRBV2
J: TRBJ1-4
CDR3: CASSATRVATNEKLFF
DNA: TGTGCCAGCAGTGCCACCAGGGTTGCAACTAATGAAAAACTGTTTTTT

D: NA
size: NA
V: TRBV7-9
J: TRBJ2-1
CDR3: CASSLVRGYNNEQFF
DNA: TGTGCCAGCAGCTTAGTGCGGGGTTATAACAATGAGCAGTTCTTC

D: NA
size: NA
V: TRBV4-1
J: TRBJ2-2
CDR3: CASSQGGGAYGELFF
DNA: TGCGCCAGCAGCCAAGGCGGGGGCGCCTACGGGGAGCTGTTTTTT

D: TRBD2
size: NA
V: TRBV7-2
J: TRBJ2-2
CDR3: CASSLAGLAAGELFF
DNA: TGTGCCAGCAGCTTAGCGGGACTAGCGGCTGGGGAGCTGTTTTTT